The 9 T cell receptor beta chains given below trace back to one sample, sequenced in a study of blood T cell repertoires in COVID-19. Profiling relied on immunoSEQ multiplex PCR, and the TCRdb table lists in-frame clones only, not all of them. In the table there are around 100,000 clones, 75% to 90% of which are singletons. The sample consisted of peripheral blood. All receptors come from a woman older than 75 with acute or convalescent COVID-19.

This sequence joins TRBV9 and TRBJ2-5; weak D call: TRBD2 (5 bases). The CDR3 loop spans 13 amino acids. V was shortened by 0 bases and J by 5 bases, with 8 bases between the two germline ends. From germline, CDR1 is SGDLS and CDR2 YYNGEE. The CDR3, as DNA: TGTGCCAGCAGCGTAGGGGGAGATGAGACCCAGTACTTC. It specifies CASSVGGDETQYF.

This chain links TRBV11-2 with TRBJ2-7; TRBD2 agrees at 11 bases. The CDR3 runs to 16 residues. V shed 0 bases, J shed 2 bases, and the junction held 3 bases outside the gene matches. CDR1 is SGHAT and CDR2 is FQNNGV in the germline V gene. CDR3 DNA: TGTGCCAGCAGCTTAGATTGGGGACTAGCGGCCTACGAGCAGTACTTC. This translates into CASSLDWGLAAYEQYF.

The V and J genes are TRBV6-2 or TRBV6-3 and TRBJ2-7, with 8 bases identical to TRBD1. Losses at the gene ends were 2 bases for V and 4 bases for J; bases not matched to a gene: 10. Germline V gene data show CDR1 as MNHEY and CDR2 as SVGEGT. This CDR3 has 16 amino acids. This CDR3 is CASSYTRQGILYEQYF. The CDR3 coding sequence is TGTGCCAGCAGTTACACTCGACAGGGGATTTTGTACGAGCAGTACTTC.

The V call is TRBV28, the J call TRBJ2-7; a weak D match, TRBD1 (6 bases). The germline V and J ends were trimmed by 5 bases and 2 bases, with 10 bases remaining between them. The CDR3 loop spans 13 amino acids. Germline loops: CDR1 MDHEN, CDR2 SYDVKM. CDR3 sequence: CASSVAGAYEQYF. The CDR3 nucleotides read TGTGCCAGCAGTGTGGCAGGGGCCTACGAGCAGTACTTC. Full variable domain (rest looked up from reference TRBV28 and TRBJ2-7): DVKVTQSSRYLVKRTGEKVFLECVQDMDHENMFWYRQDPGLGLRLIYFSYDVKMKEKGDIPEGYSVSREKKERFSLILESASTNQTSMYLCASSVAGAYEQYFGPGTRLTVT.

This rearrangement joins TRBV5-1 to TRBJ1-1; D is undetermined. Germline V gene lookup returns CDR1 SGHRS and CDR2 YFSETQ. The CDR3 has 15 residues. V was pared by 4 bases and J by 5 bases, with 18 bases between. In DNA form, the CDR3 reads TGCGCCAGCAGCGCCCGGGCCACGGGAGATACTGAAGCTTTCTTT. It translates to CASSARATGDTEAFF.

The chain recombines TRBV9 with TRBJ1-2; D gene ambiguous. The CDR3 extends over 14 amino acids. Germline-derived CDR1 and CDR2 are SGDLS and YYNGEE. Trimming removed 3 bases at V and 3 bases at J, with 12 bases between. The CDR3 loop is CASSGPGGYYGYTF. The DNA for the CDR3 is TGTGCCAGCAGCGGCCCGGGAGGGTACTATGGCTACACCTTC.

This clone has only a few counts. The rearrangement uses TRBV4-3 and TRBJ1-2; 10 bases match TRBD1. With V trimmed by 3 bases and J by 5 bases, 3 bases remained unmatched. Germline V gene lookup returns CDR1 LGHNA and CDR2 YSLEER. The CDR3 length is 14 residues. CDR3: CASSQGQGTYGYTF. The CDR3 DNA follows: TGCGCCAGCAGCCAGGGACAGGGGACATATGGCTACACCTTC.

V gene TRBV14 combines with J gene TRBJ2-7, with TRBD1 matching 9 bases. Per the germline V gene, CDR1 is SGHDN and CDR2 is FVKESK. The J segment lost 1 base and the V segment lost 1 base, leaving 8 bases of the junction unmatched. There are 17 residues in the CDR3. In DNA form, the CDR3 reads TGTGCCAGCAGCCAAGGACCGGGACAGGGAACTTCCTACGAGCAGTACTTC. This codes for CASSQGPGQGTSYEQYF. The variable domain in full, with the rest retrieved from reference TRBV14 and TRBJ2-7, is EAGVTQFPSHSVIEKGQTVTLRCDPISGHDNLYWYRRVMGKEIKFLLHFVKESKQDESGMPNNRFLAERTGGTYSTLKVQPAELEDSGVYFCASSQGPGQGTSYEQYFGPGTRLTVT.

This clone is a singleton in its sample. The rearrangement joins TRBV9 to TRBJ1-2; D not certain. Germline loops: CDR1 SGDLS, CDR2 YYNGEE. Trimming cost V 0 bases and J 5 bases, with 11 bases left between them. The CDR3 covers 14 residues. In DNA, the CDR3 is TGTGCCAGCAGCGTAGAGCCGGGTTCGTATGGCTACACCTTC. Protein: CASSVEPGSYGYTF.